This TCR beta chain was documented in a study of blood T cell repertoires in COVID-19. For the study at large: The United States, Italy and Spain supplied acute and convalescent COVID-19 samples. PBMCs, B-cell-depleted T cells, or T cells provided the cDNA or gDNA that made up the material.

This CDR3 contains 16 residues. The V gene end was trimmed by 3 bases and the J gene end by 4 bases; junction bases not matched to a gene: 9. In germline, CDR1 is SGHRS, CDR2 YFSETQ. Authors' data handling: Amplification of reference gene primers was used by the study to estimate nucleated cell counts. TCRdb keeps only in-frame clones here, not all; method: immunoSEQ multiplex PCR. The V and J calls and the clone size are those of that table, but D and trimming were determined from the DNA. The sample consists of about 400,000 clones, about 89% of them appearing once. Input material: peripheral blood. This chain connects TRBV5-1 to TRBJ1-3; 8 bases are a match to TRBD1. This receptor was identified in a man aged 35 to 55 with acute or convalescent COVID-19. In DNA, the CDR3 is TGCGCCAGCAGCTCAGTTCAGGGGGCGCGAGGAAACACCATATATTTT. Amino acid sequence: CASSSVQGARGNTIYF. Full variable domain (missing parts from reference TRBV5-1 and TRBJ1-3): KAGVTQTPRYLIKTRGQQVTLSCSPISGHRSVSWYQQTPGQGLQFLFEYFSETQRNKGNFPGRFSGRQFSNSRSEMNVSTLELGDSALYLCASSSVQGARGNTIYFGEGSWLTVV.